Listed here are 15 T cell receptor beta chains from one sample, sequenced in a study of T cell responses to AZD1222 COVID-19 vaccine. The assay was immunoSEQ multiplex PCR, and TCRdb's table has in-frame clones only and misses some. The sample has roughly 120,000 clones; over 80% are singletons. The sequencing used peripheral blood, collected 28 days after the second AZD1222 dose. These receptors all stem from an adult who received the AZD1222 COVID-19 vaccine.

The CDR3 protein is CASSPPQSTGINTGELFF. The CDR3, as DNA: TGTGCCAGCTCACCACCCCAATCGACAGGAATAAACACCGGGGAGCTGTTTTTT. V gene TRBV18 combines with J gene TRBJ2-2; possibly TRBD1 for D (6 bases). CDR1 and CDR2 (germline): KGHSH, LQKENI. This CDR3 is built from 18 residues. The germline V and J ends were trimmed by 0 bases and 2 bases, with 16 bases remaining between them. The full variable domain, with the rest looked up from reference TRBV18 and TRBJ2-2, is NAGVMQNPRHLVRRRGQEARLRCSPMKGHSHVYWYRQLPEEGLKFMVYLQKENIIDESGMPKERFSAEFPKEGPSILRIQQVVRGDSAAYFCASSPPQSTGINTGELFFGEGSRLTVL.

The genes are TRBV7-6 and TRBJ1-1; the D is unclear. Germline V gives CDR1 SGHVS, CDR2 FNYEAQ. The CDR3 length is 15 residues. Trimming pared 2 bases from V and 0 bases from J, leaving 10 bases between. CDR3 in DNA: TGTGCCAGCAGCTTAAATGCAGACATGAACACTGAAGCTTTCTTT. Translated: CASSLNADMNTEAFF.

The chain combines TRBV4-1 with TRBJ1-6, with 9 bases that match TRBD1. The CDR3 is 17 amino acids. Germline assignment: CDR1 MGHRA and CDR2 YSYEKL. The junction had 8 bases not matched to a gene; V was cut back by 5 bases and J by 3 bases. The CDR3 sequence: CASSARGQGSYNSPLHF. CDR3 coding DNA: TGCGCCAGCAGCGCTCGAGGACAGGGGAGCTATAATTCACCCCTCCACTTT.

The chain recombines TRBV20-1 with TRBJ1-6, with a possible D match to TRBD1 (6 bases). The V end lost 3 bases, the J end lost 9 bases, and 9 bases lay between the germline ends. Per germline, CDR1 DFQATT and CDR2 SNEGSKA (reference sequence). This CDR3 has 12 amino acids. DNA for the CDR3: TGCAGTGCTAGTTCAGGGGCTTCACCCCTCCACTTT. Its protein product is CSASSGASPLHF.

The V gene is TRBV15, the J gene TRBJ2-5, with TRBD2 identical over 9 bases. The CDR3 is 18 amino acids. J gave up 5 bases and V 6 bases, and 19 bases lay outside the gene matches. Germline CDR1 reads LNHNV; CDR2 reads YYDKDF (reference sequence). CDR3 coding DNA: TGTGCCACCAGGAGTCCGGGACTAGCTGAACCCCGAGGGGAGACCCAGTACTTC. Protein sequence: CATRSPGLAEPRGETQYF.

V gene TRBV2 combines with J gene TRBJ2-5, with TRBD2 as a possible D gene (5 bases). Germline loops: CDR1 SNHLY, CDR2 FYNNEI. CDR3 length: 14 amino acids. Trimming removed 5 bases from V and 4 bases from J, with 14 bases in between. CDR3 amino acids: CASSTGESGETQYF. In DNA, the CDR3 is TGTGCCAGCAGTACCGGGGAGTCGGGAGAGACCCAGTACTTC.

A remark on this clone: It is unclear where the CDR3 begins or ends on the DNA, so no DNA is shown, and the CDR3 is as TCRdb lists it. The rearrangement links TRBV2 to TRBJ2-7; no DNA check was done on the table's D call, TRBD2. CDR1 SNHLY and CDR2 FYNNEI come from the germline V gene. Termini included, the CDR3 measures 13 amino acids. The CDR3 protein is CAGGYRCFIEQYF.

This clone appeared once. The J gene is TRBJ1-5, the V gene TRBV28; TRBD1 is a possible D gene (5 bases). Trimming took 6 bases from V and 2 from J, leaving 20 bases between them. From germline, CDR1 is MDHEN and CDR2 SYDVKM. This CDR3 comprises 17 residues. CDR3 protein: CASSFALQGSRNQPQHF. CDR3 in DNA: TGTGCCAGCAGCTTTGCACTGCAGGGTTCCCGCAATCAGCCCCAGCATTTT.

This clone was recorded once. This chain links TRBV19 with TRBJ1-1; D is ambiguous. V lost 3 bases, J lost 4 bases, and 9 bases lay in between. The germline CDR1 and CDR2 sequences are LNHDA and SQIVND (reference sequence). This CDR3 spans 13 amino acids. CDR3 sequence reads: CASSIQASTEAFF. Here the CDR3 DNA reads TGTGCCAGTAGTATCCAGGCCAGCACTGAAGCTTTCTTT.

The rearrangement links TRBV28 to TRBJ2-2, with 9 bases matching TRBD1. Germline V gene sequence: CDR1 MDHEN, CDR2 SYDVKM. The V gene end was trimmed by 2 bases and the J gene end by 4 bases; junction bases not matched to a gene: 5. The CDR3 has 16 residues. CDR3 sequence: CASSLPGQGGTGELFF. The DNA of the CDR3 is TGTGCCAGCAGTTTACCGGGACAGGGAGGCACCGGGGAGCTGTTTTTT.

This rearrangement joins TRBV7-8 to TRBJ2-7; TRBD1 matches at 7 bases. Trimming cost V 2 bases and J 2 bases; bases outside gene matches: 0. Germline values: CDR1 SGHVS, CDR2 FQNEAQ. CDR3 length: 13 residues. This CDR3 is CASSLQGAYEQYF. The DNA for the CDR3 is TGTGCCAGCAGCTTACAGGGGGCCTACGAGCAGTACTTC.

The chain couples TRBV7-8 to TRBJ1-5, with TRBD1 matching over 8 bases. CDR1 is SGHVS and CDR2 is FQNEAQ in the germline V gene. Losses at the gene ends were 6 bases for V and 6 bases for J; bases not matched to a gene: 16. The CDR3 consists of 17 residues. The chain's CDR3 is CASSSLYLSGGAQPQHF. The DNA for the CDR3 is TGTGCCAGCAGTTCCCTTTACCTCTCAGGGGGCGCTCAGCCCCAGCATTTT.

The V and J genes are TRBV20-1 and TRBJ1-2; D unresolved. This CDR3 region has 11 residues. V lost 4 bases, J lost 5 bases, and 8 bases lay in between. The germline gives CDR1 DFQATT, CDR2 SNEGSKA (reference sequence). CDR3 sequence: CSATDTYGYTF. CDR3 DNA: TGCAGTGCTACAGATACATATGGCTACACCTTC.

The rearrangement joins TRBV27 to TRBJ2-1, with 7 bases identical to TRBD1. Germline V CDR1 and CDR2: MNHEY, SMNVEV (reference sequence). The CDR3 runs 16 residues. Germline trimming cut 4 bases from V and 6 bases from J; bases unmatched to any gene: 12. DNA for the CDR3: TGTGCCAGCAGTTCCCCTCGGGACAGAGGATTCAATGAGCAGTTCTTC. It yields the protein CASSSPRDRGFNEQFF.

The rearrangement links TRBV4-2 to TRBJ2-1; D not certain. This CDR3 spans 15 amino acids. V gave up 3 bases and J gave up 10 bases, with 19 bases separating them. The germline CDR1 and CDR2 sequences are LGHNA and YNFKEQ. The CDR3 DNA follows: TGTGCCAGCAGCCAGGACCTGACCTCGACTGGCGAGCAGTTCTTC. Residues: CASSQDLTSTGEQFF.